This T cell receptor (beta chain) was recovered during a study of cytomegalovirus exposure and HLA in healthy donors. Study information: An early data release held 70 million to 90 million unique TCRs from HLA-typed donors.

It was healthy bone marrow donors who served as donors. In the PCR, 60 Vbeta and 13 Jbeta primers were used. This table comes from immunoSEQ multiplex PCR, and its TCRdb copy is limited to in-frame clones, with some not included. In the table there are roughly 120,000 clones, 60% to 85% of which are singletons. This clone has a single count. Its antigen is currently unknown. Overall study findings and caveats: Roughly even sequencing depth across donors was the assumption behind the presence/absence analyses.

The germline V gene has CDR1 SGHAT and CDR2 FQDESV (reference sequence). The V and J ends lost 3 bases and 8 bases, in that order; junction bases with no gene match: 11. The CDR3 spans 16 residues. The chain has TRBV11-1 and TRBJ1-1; TRBD1 agrees at 11 bases. The receptor's source is a human donor in good health. The sample comprised PBMCs. The CDR3, as DNA: TGTGCCAGCAGCTTTGGTGGACAGGGGGCGGGGGGAGAAGCTTTCTTT. It specifies CASSFGGQGAGGEAFF.